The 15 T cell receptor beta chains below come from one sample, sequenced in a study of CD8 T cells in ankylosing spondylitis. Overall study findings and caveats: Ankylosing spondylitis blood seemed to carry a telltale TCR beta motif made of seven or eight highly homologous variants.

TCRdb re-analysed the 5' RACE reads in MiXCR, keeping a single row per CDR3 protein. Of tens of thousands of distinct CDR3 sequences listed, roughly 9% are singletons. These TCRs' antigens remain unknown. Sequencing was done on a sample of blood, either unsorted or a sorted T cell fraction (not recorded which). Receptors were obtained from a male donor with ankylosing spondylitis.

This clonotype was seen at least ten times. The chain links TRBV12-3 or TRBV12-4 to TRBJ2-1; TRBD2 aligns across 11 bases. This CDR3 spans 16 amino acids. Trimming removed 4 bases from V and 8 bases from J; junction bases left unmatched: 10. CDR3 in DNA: TGTGCCAGCAGTTCCCTTCCGGGACTAGCGGAGGATGAGCAGTTCTTC. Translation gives CASSSLPGLAEDEQFF.

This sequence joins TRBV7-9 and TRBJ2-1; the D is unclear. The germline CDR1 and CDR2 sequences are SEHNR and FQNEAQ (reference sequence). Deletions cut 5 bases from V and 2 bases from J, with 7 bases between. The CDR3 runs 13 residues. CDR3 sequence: CASSPTPYNEQFF. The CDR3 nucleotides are TGTGCCAGCAGCCCGACCCCCTACAATGAGCAGTTCTTC.

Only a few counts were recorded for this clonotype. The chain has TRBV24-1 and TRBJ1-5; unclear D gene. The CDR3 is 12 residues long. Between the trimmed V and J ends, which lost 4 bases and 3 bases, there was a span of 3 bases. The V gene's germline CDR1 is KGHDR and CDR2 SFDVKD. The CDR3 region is CATSEDNQPQHF. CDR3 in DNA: TGTGCCACCAGTGAGGACAATCAGCCCCAGCATTTT.

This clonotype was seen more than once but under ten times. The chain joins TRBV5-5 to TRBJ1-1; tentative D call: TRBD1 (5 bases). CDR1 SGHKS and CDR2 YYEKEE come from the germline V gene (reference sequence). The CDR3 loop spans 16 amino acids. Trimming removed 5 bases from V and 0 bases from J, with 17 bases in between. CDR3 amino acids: CASSPEGARVNTEAFF. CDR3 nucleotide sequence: TGTGCCAGCAGTCCGGAGGGTGCCAGGGTGAACACTGAAGCTTTCTTT.

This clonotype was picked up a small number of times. CDR3 nucleotide sequence: TGTGCCAGCAGCAAGGGAGGGAGGGGGCGCACAGAGGAGACCCAGTACTTC. It is translated as CASSKGGRGRTEETQYF. The rearrangement joins TRBV9 to TRBJ2-5; D is tentatively TRBD1 or TRBD2 (7 bases each). Germline CDR1 is SGDLS and CDR2 is YYNGEE. The CDR3 has 17 residues. Trimming left V 4 bases short and J 5 bases short, with 24 bases between.

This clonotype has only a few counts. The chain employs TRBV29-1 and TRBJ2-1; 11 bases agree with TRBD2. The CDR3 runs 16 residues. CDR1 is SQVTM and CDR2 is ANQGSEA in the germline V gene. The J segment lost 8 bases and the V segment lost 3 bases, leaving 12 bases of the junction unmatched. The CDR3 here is CSVEVGETSGTDEQFF. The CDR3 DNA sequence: TGCAGCGTTGAGGTTGGGGAGACTAGCGGGACCGATGAGCAGTTCTTC.

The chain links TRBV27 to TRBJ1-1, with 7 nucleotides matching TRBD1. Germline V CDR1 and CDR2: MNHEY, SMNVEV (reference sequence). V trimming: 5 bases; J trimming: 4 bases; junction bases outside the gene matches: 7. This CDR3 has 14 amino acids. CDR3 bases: TGTGCCAGCAGTCTCCCAGGGGGGGGCACTGAAGCTTTCTTT. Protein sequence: CASSLPGGGTEAFF.

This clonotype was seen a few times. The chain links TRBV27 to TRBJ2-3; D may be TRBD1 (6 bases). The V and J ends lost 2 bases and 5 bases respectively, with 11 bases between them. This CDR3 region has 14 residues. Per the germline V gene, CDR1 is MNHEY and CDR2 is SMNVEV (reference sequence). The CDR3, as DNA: TGTGCCAGCAGTTTAAGGGACATTGGAGATACGCAGTATTTT. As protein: CASSLRDIGDTQYF.

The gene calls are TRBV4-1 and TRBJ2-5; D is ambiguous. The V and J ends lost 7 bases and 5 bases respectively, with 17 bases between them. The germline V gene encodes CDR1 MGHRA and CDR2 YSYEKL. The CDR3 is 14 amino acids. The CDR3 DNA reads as TGCGCCAGCAACCCCACTGTAGCCGACGAGACCCAGTACTTC. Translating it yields CASNPTVADETQYF.

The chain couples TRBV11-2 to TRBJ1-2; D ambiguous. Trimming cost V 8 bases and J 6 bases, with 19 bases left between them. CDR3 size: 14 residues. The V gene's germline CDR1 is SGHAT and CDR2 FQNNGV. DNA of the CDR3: TGTGCCAGCTTAGGTCTCAGCCAGACGAATGGCTACACCTTC. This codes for CASLGLSQTNGYTF.

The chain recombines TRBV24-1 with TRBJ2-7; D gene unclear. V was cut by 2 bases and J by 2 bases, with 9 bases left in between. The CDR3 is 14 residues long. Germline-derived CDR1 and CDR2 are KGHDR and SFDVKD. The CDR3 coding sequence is TGTGCCACCAGTGATTGGCAAATTCCCTACGAGCAGTACTTC. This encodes CATSDWQIPYEQYF.

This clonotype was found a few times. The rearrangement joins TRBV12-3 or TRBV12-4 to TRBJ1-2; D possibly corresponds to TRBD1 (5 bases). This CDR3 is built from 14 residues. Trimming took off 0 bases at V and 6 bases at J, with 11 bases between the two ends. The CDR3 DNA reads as TGTGCCAGCAGTTTAGCGCCGGCAGGGAATGGCTACACCTTC. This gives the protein CASSLAPAGNGYTF.

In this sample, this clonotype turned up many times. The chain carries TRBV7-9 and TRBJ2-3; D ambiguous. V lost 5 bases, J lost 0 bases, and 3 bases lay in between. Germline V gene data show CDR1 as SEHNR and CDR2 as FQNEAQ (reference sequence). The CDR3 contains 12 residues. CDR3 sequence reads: CASSPSTDTQYF. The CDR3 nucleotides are TGTGCCAGCAGCCCCAGCACAGATACGCAGTATTTT.

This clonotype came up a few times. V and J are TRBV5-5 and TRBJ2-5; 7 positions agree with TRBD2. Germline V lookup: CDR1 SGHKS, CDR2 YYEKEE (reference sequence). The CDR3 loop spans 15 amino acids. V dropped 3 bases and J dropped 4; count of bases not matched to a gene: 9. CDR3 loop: CASSWSSGTGETQYF. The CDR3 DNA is TGTGCCAGCAGCTGGTCTAGCGGAACAGGAGAGACCCAGTACTTC. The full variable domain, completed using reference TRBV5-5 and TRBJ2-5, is DAGVTQSPTHLIKTRGQQVTLRCSPISGHKSVSWYQQVLGQGPQFIFQYYEKEERGRGNFPDRFSARQFPNYSSELNVNALLLGDSALYLCASSWSSGTGETQYFGPGTRLLVL.

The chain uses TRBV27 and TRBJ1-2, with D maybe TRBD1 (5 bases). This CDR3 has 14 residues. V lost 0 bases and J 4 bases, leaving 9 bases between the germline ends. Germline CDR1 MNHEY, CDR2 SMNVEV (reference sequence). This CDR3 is CASSLSTGGYGYTF. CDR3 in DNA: TGTGCCAGCAGTTTATCGACGGGGGGCTATGGCTACACCTTC.